A selection of T cell receptor beta chains follows, all from one sample in a study of OX40 agonist ivuxolimab in advanced cancers. Only in-frame clones appear in the TCRdb table, and some are missing; sequencing was by immunoSEQ multiplex PCR. The repertoire holds 72,000 or so clones, with 75% to 90% as singletons. The source was CD4+ or CD8+ T cells sorted from blood, collected in a trial of the OX40 agonist ivuxolimab. These receptors originate from an adult with an advanced solid tumor such as melanoma, head and neck, liver or kidney cancer. Each CDR3 is given without its conserved first and last residue.

V | CDR3
TRBV18 | ASSPQGLNEAF
TRBV28 | ASSSTNEKLF
TRBV11-2 | ASSSRTGVTGELF
TRBV7-8 | ASSPEGHYEQY
TRBV7-9 | ASSLRGSSTDTQY
TRBV28 | AIVRTGASYEQY
TRBV28 | ASTPGGFVSYEQY
TRBV10-3 | AISESGGSPYNEQF
TRBV9 | ASSVGGYSNQPQH
TRBV7-2 | ASRQLAIIYNEQF
TRBV5-4 | ASSSSGQVRTEAF
TRBV7-3 | ASSFQAVNTEAF
TRBV25-1 | ASSDRGHEQY
TRBV7-2 | ASSFWGIETQY
TRBV11-2 | ASSELAGGFTDTQY
TRBV11-1 | ASRPTGYGYEQY
TRBV5-1 | ASSSSPNDYGYT
TRBV4-1 | ASSQSSYNSPLH
TRBV11-3 | ASSLDGREGRDEQF
TRBV7-2 | ASSPLGTSGTSGANVLT
TRBV11-2 | ASSLQGGNTHEKLF
TRBV7-2 | ASSLMGRRTGNDEQY